Below are 19 T cell receptor beta chains sequenced from a single sample in a study of control samples from healthy donors and cancer patients. Here immunoSEQ multiplex PCR was the method, and the copy in TCRdb shows in-frame clones only, minus some. Found here are approximately 100,000 clones, more than 70% of them singletons; the top ten hold approximately 2.1%. What was sequenced was blood. Receptors originate from a woman in her thirties or forties in good health.

This clone was picked up many times. The V call is TRBV5-4, the J call TRBJ2-1; 8 bases align to TRBD1. V trimming: 3 bases; J trimming: 4 bases; junction bases outside the gene matches: 6. Germline V lookup: CDR1 SGHNT, CDR2 YYREEE (reference sequence). This CDR3 is 15 amino acids long. The CDR3 reads CASSYPGQAYNEQFF. In nucleotides, the CDR3 is TGTGCCAGCAGCTACCCGGGACAGGCGTACAATGAGCAGTTCTTC.

The chain joins TRBV12-3 or TRBV12-4 to TRBJ2-7; D may be TRBD1 (5 bases). The V and J ends lost 3 bases and 0 bases respectively, with 6 bases between them. The CDR3 runs 13 residues. CDR3 bases: TGTGCCAGCAGTTTCAGGGTCTCCTACGAGCAGTACTTC. Translating gives CASSFRVSYEQYF.

The CDR3 DNA follows: TGTGCCAGCAGCTTGGGTGCAGCCGCCTCGGATAATTCACCCCTCCACTTT. Translated, it gives CASSLGAAASDNSPLHF. This sequence joins TRBV5-6 and TRBJ1-6; D uncertain. The CDR3 extends over 17 amino acids. Germline-derived CDR1 and CDR2 are SGHDT and YYEEEE. V was shortened by 0 bases and J by 5 bases, with 15 bases between the two germline ends.

The table lists this clone with a count of one. This rearrangement joins TRBV11-3 to TRBJ1-3; D remains unclear. V was cut by 1 base and J by 2 bases, with 9 bases left in between. The CDR3 sequence is 15 residues long. CDR1 and CDR2 from the germline V gene are SGHNT and YENEEA. CDR3 residues: CASSLGRAAGNTIYF. CDR3 coding DNA: TGTGCCAGCAGCTTAGGACGGGCGGCTGGAAACACCATATATTTT.

This chain joins TRBV12-3 or TRBV12-4 and TRBJ1-2; no reliable D call. CDR3 size: 12 residues. Between the trimmed V and J ends, which lost 5 bases and 7 bases, there was a span of 11 bases. CDR3 nucleotide sequence: TGTGCCAGCAGTCCTGACATCCCTGGCTACACCTTC. Residues: CASSPDIPGYTF.

V and J are TRBV24-1 and TRBJ1-2, with D hard to call. V gave up 4 bases and J gave up 10 bases, with 21 bases separating them. The germline V gene encodes CDR1 KGHDR and CDR2 SFDVKD. The CDR3 sequence is 15 residues long. CDR3 amino acids: CATSDPRKGNGNYTF. The CDR3 DNA sequence: TGTGCCACCAGTGACCCACGAAAGGGAAACGGGAACTACACCTTC.

The chain joins TRBV18 to TRBJ1-3; D remains unclear. From germline, CDR1 is KGHSH and CDR2 LQKENI. The length of the CDR3 is 13 residues. Trimming took 2 bases from V and 5 from J, leaving 7 bases between them. The CDR3 bases are TGTGCCAGCTCACCAAGTGCCCGAAACACCATATATTTT. It yields the protein CASSPSARNTIYF. Filled out from reference TRBV18 and TRBJ1-3, the complete variable domain reads NAGVMQNPRHLVRRRGQEARLRCSPMKGHSHVYWYRQLPEEGLKFMVYLQKENIIDESGMPKERFSAEFPKEGPSILRIQQVVRGDSAAYFCASSPSARNTIYFGEGSWLTVV.

V gene TRBV6-5 combines with J gene TRBJ2-2, with 7 bases lining up with TRBD1. Trimming took 5 bases from V and 6 from J; bases not matched to a gene: 6. The CDR3 sequence is 14 residues long. Germline V gene data show CDR1 as MNHEY and CDR2 as SVGAGI. The CDR3 nucleotides are TGTGCCAGCAGTATCGCGACAGGGCCCGGGGAGCTGTTTTTT. Residues: CASSIATGPGELFF.

This clone was observed a few times. CDR3 protein: CASSPGHLSGNEQFF. The CDR3, as DNA: TGTGCCAGCTCACCGGGGCACTTATCAGGGAATGAGCAGTTCTTC. The chain recombines TRBV18 with TRBJ2-1, with D possibly being TRBD1 (5 bases). Germline V gene data show CDR1 as KGHSH and CDR2 as LQKENI. This CDR3 comprises 15 residues. V lost 3 bases to trimming and J lost 7 bases, with 16 bases between them.

This chain joins TRBV3-1 (or the pseudogene TRBV3-2) and TRBJ2-7, with a tentative D call TRBD1 (6 bases). CDR1 is LGHDT, CDR2 YNNKEL, per germline (reference sequence). The CDR3 has 12 amino acids. With 4 bases removed from V and 3 bases from J, the gap between germline ends came to 7 bases. CDR3 amino acids: CASSRDNYEQYF. CDR3 coding DNA: TGTGCCAGCAGCCGGGACAACTACGAGCAGTACTTC.

The chain links TRBV5-1 to TRBJ2-1, with 9 bases lining up with TRBD1. With 1 base clipped from V and 6 bases from J, the junction kept 17 bases outside the gene matches. Germline values: CDR1 SGHRS, CDR2 YFSETQ. This CDR3 is built from 19 residues. The CDR3 sequence: CASSLLGSGTGPRSNEQFF. For the CDR3, the DNA is TGCGCCAGCAGCTTGCTAGGGTCCGGGACAGGGCCCCGAAGCAATGAGCAGTTCTTC.

This chain connects TRBV27 to TRBJ1-1; no reliable D call. Between the trimmed V and J ends, which lost 0 bases and 5 bases, there was a span of 16 bases. The germline CDR1 and CDR2 sequences are MNHEY and SMNVEV (reference sequence). This CDR3 is built from 16 residues. For the CDR3, the DNA is TGTGCCAGCAGTTTATCCGCAGCCTTCGGAGGGACTGAAGCTTTCTTT. Its protein product is CASSLSAAFGGTEAFF.

CDR3 sequence (DNA): TGTGCCAGCAGTTTATCTGGTTTGCCCCAGCATTTT. This encodes CASSLSGLPQHF. The rearrangement links TRBV12-3 or TRBV12-4 to TRBJ1-5, with D unresolved. Trimming cost V 2 bases and J 9 bases, with 8 bases left between them. The CDR3 is made up of 12 amino acids.

The chain is built from TRBV19 and TRBJ1-1, with TRBD1 matching 7 bases. CDR1 is LNHDA, CDR2 SQIVND, per germline (reference sequence). The CDR3 covers 14 residues. The V gene end was trimmed by 5 bases and the J gene end by 1 base; junction bases not matched to a gene: 4. The CDR3 here is CASSPGQPNTEAFF. The CDR3 DNA sequence: TGTGCCAGTAGTCCGGGACAGCCGAACACTGAAGCTTTCTTT.

The chain combines TRBV18 with TRBJ1-1; D is undetermined. V lost 3 bases and J lost 6, with 8 bases in between. CDR1 and CDR2 (germline): KGHSH, LQKENI. CDR3 length: 12 amino acids. The CDR3 is CASSPDISEAFF. CDR3 bases: TGTGCCAGCTCACCGGATATTTCTGAAGCTTTCTTT.

This clone occurred once. The V gene is TRBV18, the J gene TRBJ2-3; TRBD2 might be the D (6 bases). Germline V gene lookup returns CDR1 KGHSH and CDR2 LQKENI. This CDR3 is 14 amino acids long. V lost 6 bases and J 1 base, leaving 11 bases between the germline ends. The CDR3 sequence: CASSLGLGTDTQYF. CDR3 bases: TGTGCCAGCTCCCTGGGACTGGGCACAGATACGCAGTATTTT.

This chain joins TRBV9 and TRBJ1-1; TRBD1 matches 7 bases. CDR1 SGDLS and CDR2 YYNGEE come from the germline V gene. With 3 bases clipped from V and 2 bases from J, the junction kept 4 bases outside the gene matches. The CDR3 length is 14 residues. CDR3 residues: CASSARTGNTEAFF. The CDR3 DNA follows: TGTGCCAGCAGCGCTAGGACAGGAAACACTGAAGCTTTCTTT.

The rearrangement uses TRBV19 and TRBJ1-5; D call uncertain. The germline V gene has CDR1 LNHDA and CDR2 SQIVND (reference sequence). Trimming stripped 7 bases from V and 0 bases from J, with 7 bases between. The CDR3 is 13 residues long. The CDR3 loop reads CASNGNSNQPQHF. The CDR3, as DNA: TGTGCCAGTAACGGTAATAGCAATCAGCCCCAGCATTTT. The complete variable domain, with remaining parts taken from reference TRBV19 and TRBJ1-5, reads DGGITQSPKYLFRKEGQNVTLSCEQNLNHDAMYWYRQDPGQGLRLIYYSQIVNDFQKGDIAEGYSVSREKKESFPLTVTSAQKNPTAFYLCASNGNSNQPQHFGDGTRLSIL.

This clone was observed a handful of times. J is TRBJ1-2 and V is TRBV7-3, with 9 bases fitting TRBD1. Unmatched junction bases numbered 9, after V lost 5 bases and J lost 2 bases. The CDR3 consists of 16 residues. Germline V gene sequence: CDR1 SGHTA, CDR2 FQGTGA. CDR3 amino acids: CASSPSGGQGNYGYTF. For the CDR3, the DNA is TGTGCCAGCAGCCCCTCCGGGGGACAGGGAAACTATGGCTACACCTTC.